Listed below are T cell receptor beta chains from one sample, sequenced in a study of blood T cell repertoires in COVID-19. Libraries were prepared by immunoSEQ multiplex PCR; TCRdb keeps only in-frame clonotypes and omits some of them. The repertoire consists of 150,000 or so clones, with about four fifths occurring once and the leading ten covering less than 30%. Sequenced sample: peripheral blood. All receptors come from a woman aged 55-70 years with acute or convalescent COVID-19. CDR3s include the opening cysteine and the closing phenylalanine or tryptophan. The order of the fields is V gene, D gene, clone size, J gene, CDR3 protein, CDR3 DNA. A D gene is named only where the DNA matches it firmly. Clone sizes are given selectively: once, few, many, or a class where the clone is expanded.

>TRBV25-1|.|.|TRBJ1-2
CASRRDDSNYGYTF
TGTGCCAGCAGGAGAGACGACAGTAACTATGGCTACACCTTC
>TRBV28|TRBD1|many|TRBJ1-1
CASKKQGAWTEAFF
TGTGCCAGCAAAAAACAGGGGGCGTGGACTGAAGCTTTCTTT
>TRBV10-3|.|.|TRBJ1-5
CAISESGGNQPQHF
TGTGCCATCAGTGAATCCGGGGGGAATCAGCCCCAGCATTTT
>TRBV30|TRBD1|.|TRBJ1-6
CAWKGQGSPLHF
TGTGCCTGGAAGGGACAGGGGTCACCCCTCCACTTT
>TRBV6-5|.|.|TRBJ1-1
CASSFRNTEAFF
TGTGCCAGCAGCTTCAGGAACACTGAAGCTTTCTTT
>TRBV7-9|TRBD2|.|TRBJ2-1
CASSSGWRAGFYNEQFF
TGTGCCAGCAGCTCGGGTTGGAGAGCGGGATTCTACAATGAGCAGTTCTTC
>TRBV6-5|TRBD1|.|TRBJ2-7
CASIKQGNYEQYF
TGTGCCAGCATCAAACAGGGGAACTACGAGCAGTACTTC
>TRBV19|.|.|TRBJ1-1
CASIPPWSLGNTEAFF
TGTGCCAGTATCCCCCCCTGGAGCTTGGGTAACACTGAAGCTTTCTTT
>TRBV6-6|.|.|TRBJ2-5
CASFKGERETQYF
TGTGCCAGCTTCAAGGGGGAGCGAGAGACCCAGTACTTC
>TRBV18|.|.|TRBJ1-6
CASSPGQAGSPLHF
TGTGCCAGCTCACCGGGTCAGGCCGGTTCACCCCTCCACTTT
>TRBV7-6|.|.|TRBJ1-2
CASSLGGSELRGTNYGYTF
TGTGCCAGCAGCTTAGGGGGTAGCGAGCTCCGGGGGACTAACTATGGCTACACCTTC
>TRBV28|.|.|TRBJ1-5
CASSPESILSNQPQHF
TGTGCCAGCAGCCCCGAGAGTATCCTTAGCAATCAGCCCCAGCATTTT
>TRBV3-1/TRBV3-2|.|.|TRBJ1-6
CASSQLGDSPLHF
TGTGCCAGCAGCCAATTAGGGGATTCACCCCTCCACTTT
>TRBV12-3/TRBV12-4|TRBD1|.|TRBJ1-2
CASSRQGIYGYTF
TGTGCCAGCAGCAGACAGGGGATTTATGGCTACACCTTC
>TRBV6-1|TRBD1|.|TRBJ1-1
CASSEATGQGLEAFF
TGTGCCAGCAGTGAAGCAACAGGACAGGGGCTTGAAGCTTTCTTT
>TRBV6-6|TRBD2|once|TRBJ2-3
CASSPRSSGGTADTQYF
TGTGCCAGCAGTCCTCGGAGTAGCGGGGGGACGGCAGATACGCAGTATTTT
>TRBV18|.|.|TRBJ2-7
CASSPSIEQYF
TGTGCCAGCTCTCCCAGTATCGAGCAGTACTTC
>TRBV7-2|.|.|TRBJ2-7
CASSPAWGVRSLGF
TGTGCCAGCAGCCCCGCATGGGGGGTTAGGTCCTTGGGCTTC
>TRBV2|TRBD2|.|TRBJ2-1
CASSDPSGGGEQFF
TGTGCCAGCAGTGATCCCAGCGGGGGGGGTGAGCAGTTCTTC
>TRBV7-6|TRBD1|.|TRBJ1-1
CASSSYAGTGNTEAFF
TGTGCCAGCAGCTCCTACGCCGGGACAGGAAACACTGAAGCTTTCTTT
>TRBV5-1|TRBD2|.|TRBJ2-1
CASSLAAGGPTQGEQFF
TGCGCCAGCAGCTTGGCTGCGGGGGGGCCCACACAAGGGGAGCAGTTCTTC
>TRBV6-1|TRBD2|.|TRBJ2-7
CASSDGRTGTSGGGYEQYF
TGTGCCAGCAGTGATGGGCGGACCGGGACTAGCGGGGGGGGTTACGAGCAGTACTTC
>TRBV3-1/TRBV3-2|TRBD1|.|TRBJ2-7
CASTGPGGGYEQYF
TGTGCCAGCACCGGTCCAGGGGGCGGCTACGAGCAGTACTTC
>TRBV6-2/TRBV6-3|.|.|TRBJ2-5
CASSFFGGIQETQYF
TGTGCCAGCAGTTTTTTCGGGGGAATCCAAGAGACCCAGTACTTC